Only a few counts were recorded for the clone carrying this T cell receptor (beta chain). These data are taken from a study of blood T cell repertoires in COVID-19. The repertoire was sequenced with immunoSEQ multiplex PCR; TCRdb's copy has only in-frame clones and lacks some. The sample records about 200,000 clones, almost 85% being singletons. Trimming pared 4 bases from V and 3 bases from J, leaving 17 bases between. CDR1 is SGHDT, CDR2 YYEEEE, per germline. The CDR3 has 15 residues. This chain connects TRBV5-6 to TRBJ2-7; D is perhaps TRBD1 (5 bases). The origin of this receptor is a woman in her forties with acute or convalescent COVID-19. The sample taken for sequencing was peripheral blood. Here the CDR3 DNA reads TGTGCCAGCAGCCTATCTGACAGCAAAGGCTACGAGCAGTACTTC. This encodes CASSLSDSKGYEQYF. Complete variable domain (other parts from reference TRBV5-6 and TRBJ2-7): DAGVTQSPTHLIKTRGQQVTLRCSPKSGHDTVSWYQQALGQGPQFIFQYYEEEERQRGNFPDRFSGHQFPNYSSELNVNALLLGDSALYLCASSLSDSKGYEQYFGPGTRLTVT.